This entry concerns a single TCR beta chain. The same CDR3 is also encoded by other DNA sequences in this sample. Residents of approximately 25 US areas, aged roughly 18 to 89 years, made up the participants. Cohort placement rested on clinical history that participants reported themselves. The sample comes from a study of blood T cell repertoires in COVID-19. Study-level information: Specimens from acute and convalescent COVID-19 originated in the United States, Italy and Spain. T cells, B-cell-depleted T cells, or PBMCs provided the cDNA or gDNA that served as material.

The data were produced by immunoSEQ multiplex PCR, yet TCRdb's version contains in-frame clones alone and is incomplete. The sample gives 250,000 or so clones, around 93% of which show up once; 1.2% is in the top ten. The CDR3 sequence is 13 residues long. V lost 4 bases and J 5 bases, leaving 9 bases between the germline ends. Germline V gene data show CDR1 as LNHDA and CDR2 as SQIVND (reference sequence). Sequencing used PBMCs or T cells enriched from blood (not recorded which). This rearrangement joins TRBV19 to TRBJ1-5; maybe TRBD1 (6 bases). The sequence was obtained from a human donor in a cohort exposed to, infected with or recovered from COVID-19 (not recorded which). The donor label of this sample is uncertain. In nucleotides, the CDR3 is TGTGCCAGTAGTACGACAGGCTATCAGCCCCAGCATTTT. This encodes CASSTTGYQPQHF.